The subject of this entry is one T cell receptor (beta chain). These data come from a study of blood T cell repertoires in COVID-19. V lost 3 bases and J 5 bases, leaving 8 bases between the germline ends. The CDR3 extends over 13 amino acids. Germline CDR1 KGHDR, CDR2 SFDVKD. Profiling relied on immunoSEQ multiplex PCR, and the TCRdb table lists in-frame clones only, not all of them. The sample contains roughly 230,000 clones, 82% of which appear only once. This clonotype originated in a woman in her sixties who had recovered from COVID-19. The V and J genes are TRBV24-1 and TRBJ2-3, with D unresolved. The sample was PBMCs or T cells enriched from blood (not recorded which). The CDR3 DNA follows: TGTGCCACCAGTGATCCCCAGATAGATACGCAGTATTTT. Its protein is CATSDPQIDTQYF.